In this sample, the clone carrying this TCR beta chain turned up a few times. The target antigen is unknown. The CDR3 has 12 residues. CDR1 and CDR2 from the germline V gene are MNHNS and SASEGT. V lost 2 bases and J 14 bases, leaving 13 bases between the germline ends. This sample is drawn from a study of regulatory T cells in long-lasting Graves disease. Time point defined: newly diagnosed GD, antithyroid drugs for less than 3 months. Generation of the TCR library employed RNA extracted from PBMCs. EDTA tubes received approximately 10 milliliters of drawn peripheral blood. Relying on iRepertoire HTBI primers and Arm-PCR of CDR3 regions, the team built TCR beta libraries. TCRdb re-derived calls from the multiplex PCR reads in MiXCR, one entry per CDR3 protein. The table lists approximately 460,000 distinct CDR3 sequences, approximately 16% of them singletons. Study results and limitations: Clonotypes that were public and shared totalled 2,500 to 3,000 in persistent patients versus 966 in new patients.

This sample was shared with a second study, whose subject was T cells in Graves' hyperthyroidism and ophthalmopathy. In that study: Hyperthyroidism had been newly diagnosed in patients aged 18 to 65, and its duration was under 2 months. Patients were excluded because of uncontrolled infection, other autoimmune disease, pregnancy or lactation.

Sequenced material: peripheral blood mononuclear cells (PBMCs), taken at new diagnosis, from a patient treated with antithyroid drugs. The rearrangement joins TRBV6-1 to TRBJ2-4, with D perhaps matching TRBD1 (5 bases). The receptor was derived from a woman in her twenties or thirties with Graves disease. The CDR3 protein is CASSERGQGEYF. DNA of the CDR3: TGTGCCAGCAGTGAAAGGGGCCAGGGCGAGTACTTC.